The 32 T cell receptor beta chains in this list originate from one sample, sequenced in a study of OX40 agonist ivuxolimab in advanced cancers. Assay: immunoSEQ multiplex PCR; the TCRdb copy retains only in-frame clones and omits some. The sample lists more than 50,000 clones; 86% were seen once. The source material was CD4+ or CD8+ T cells sorted from blood, sampled in a trial of the OX40 agonist ivuxolimab. Every receptor here comes from an adult with an advanced solid tumor such as melanoma, head and neck, liver or kidney cancer.

The rearrangement links TRBV19 to TRBJ1-2, with TRBD1 matching over 7 bases. Germline V gene data show CDR1 as LNHDA and CDR2 as SQIVND (reference sequence). The CDR3 loop spans 15 amino acids. J lost 6 bases, V lost 0 bases, and 7 bases had no gene match. CDR3 region: CASSIEPGQKDGYTF. DNA for the CDR3: TGTGCCAGTAGTATAGAACCGGGACAGAAAGATGGCTACACCTTC.

The chain uses TRBV19 and TRBJ1-6, with unresolved D. This CDR3 is 15 amino acids long. Trimming removed 3 bases from V and 3 bases from J, with 9 bases in between. The germline V gene encodes CDR1 LNHDA and CDR2 SQIVND (reference sequence). Here the CDR3 reads CASSIGRFYNSPLHF. The CDR3 nucleotides read TGTGCCAGTAGTATTGGACGGTTCTATAATTCACCCCTCCACTTT.

The V call is TRBV7-2, the J call TRBJ2-3; a possible D gene is TRBD1 (6 bases). Trimming took off 5 bases at V and 2 bases at J, with 14 bases between the two ends. Germline V gene lookup returns CDR1 SGHTA and CDR2 FQGNSA. The CDR3 is made up of 15 amino acids. The CDR3, as DNA: TGTGCCAGCAGCCTCCGACAGGCCGTCACAGATACGCAGTATTTT. Residues: CASSLRQAVTDTQYF.

This clone has a handful of counts. The chain employs TRBV7-2 and TRBJ1-5; TRBD1 matches at 10 bases. With 2 bases clipped from V and 7 bases from J, the junction kept 5 bases outside the gene matches. Germline-derived CDR1 and CDR2 are SGHTA and FQGNSA. The CDR3 is 15 amino acids. In nucleotides, the CDR3 is TGTGCCAGCAGCTTAACAGGACAGGGGGGCCAGCCCCAGCATTTT. This encodes CASSLTGQGGQPQHF.

This clone was recorded once. The chain employs TRBV7-2 and TRBJ2-3; D gene ambiguous. Germline assignment: CDR1 SGHTA and CDR2 FQGNSA. This CDR3 region has 12 residues. Trimming removed 4 bases from V and 4 bases from J, with 6 bases in between. CDR3 sequence: CASSWISDTQYF. The CDR3 DNA follows: TGTGCCAGCAGCTGGATTTCAGATACGCAGTATTTT.

J is TRBJ2-3 and V is TRBV7-6, with D possibly TRBD1 on 6 matching bases. The CDR3 consists of 14 residues. Looked up from germline, CDR1 is SGHVS and CDR2 is FNYEAQ. Trimming left V 4 bases short and J 0 bases short, with 8 bases between. CDR3 protein: CASSWTASTDTQYF. The CDR3 coding sequence is TGTGCCAGCAGCTGGACAGCTAGCACAGATACGCAGTATTTT.

This clone is medium-sized in the sample. The genes are TRBV18 and TRBJ2-2; D call uncertain. This CDR3 has 15 residues. Germline CDR1 and CDR2: KGHSH and LQKENI. Trimming took off 4 bases at V and 2 bases at J, with 11 bases between the two ends. CDR3 in amino acids: CASSLSLINTGELFF. The CDR3 DNA sequence: TGTGCCAGCTCACTGTCTTTAATAAACACCGGGGAGCTGTTTTTT.

This chain links TRBV7-8 with TRBJ2-6, with no clear D. Trimming took off 4 bases at V and 0 bases at J, with 10 bases between the two ends. The CDR3 is 16 amino acids. Per the germline V gene, CDR1 is SGHVS and CDR2 is FQNEAQ. CDR3 nucleotide sequence: TGTGCCAGCAGCTACTCAGGATTCTCTGGGGCCAACGTCCTGACTTTC. Residues: CASSYSGFSGANVLTF.

The chain joins TRBV4-1 to TRBJ2-7; perhaps TRBD1 as D (5 bases). Per the germline V gene, CDR1 is MGHRA and CDR2 is YSYEKL. This CDR3 has 14 amino acids. Trimming left V 4 bases short and J 3 bases short, with 13 bases between. The CDR3 sequence: CASSREDSLYEQYF. CDR3 nucleotides: TGCGCCAGCAGCCGTGAAGACAGTCTCTACGAGCAGTACTTC.

The rearrangement joins TRBV4-1 to TRBJ2-2; possibly TRBD1 or TRBD2 for D (6 bases each). The CDR3 consists of 16 residues. V was trimmed by 4 bases and J by 6 bases, leaving 18 bases between them. Germline V gives CDR1 MGHRA, CDR2 YSYEKL. The CDR3 protein is CASSLLIGGGSGELFF. DNA for the CDR3: TGCGCCAGCAGCCTTCTAATAGGAGGGGGGTCCGGGGAGCTGTTTTTT.

This clone showed up just once. V usage is TRBV2 and J usage is TRBJ2-5; D is unclear. Trimming removed 4 bases at V and 3 bases at J, with 12 bases between. This CDR3 spans 14 amino acids. CDR1 and CDR2 (germline): SNHLY, FYNNEI. CDR3: CASSVRDFEETQYF. CDR3 nucleotides: TGTGCCAGCAGTGTCCGAGACTTTGAAGAGACCCAGTACTTC.

The chain uses TRBV28 and TRBJ2-7, with D perhaps being TRBD1 or TRBD2 (6 bases each). Germline loops: CDR1 MDHEN, CDR2 SYDVKM. Deletions cut 3 bases from V and 2 bases from J, with 11 bases between. This CDR3 region has 14 residues. The CDR3 reads CASSLGGPPYEQYF. CDR3 sequence (DNA): TGTGCCAGCAGTTTGGGGGGCCCCCCCTACGAGCAGTACTTC.

The chain joins TRBV5-4 to TRBJ2-1, with 8 positions matching TRBD2. CDR3 size: 18 residues. Trimming took 1 base from V and 0 from J; bases not matched to a gene: 9. In germline, CDR1 is SGHNT, CDR2 YYREEE (reference sequence). The CDR3: CASSLPLAGISSYNEQFF. In nucleotides, the CDR3 is TGTGCCAGCAGCTTGCCCTTAGCGGGGATAAGCTCCTACAATGAGCAGTTCTTC.

The CDR3 nucleotides are TGTGCCAGCAGCTTACTAGTAAATGAGCAGTTCTTC. It translates to CASSLLVNEQFF. This sequence joins TRBV7-8 and TRBJ2-1; D gene ambiguous. Trimming shortened V by 2 bases and J by 7 bases, and 6 bases separated the two germline ends. The CDR3 totals 12 residues. Germline CDR1 reads SGHVS; CDR2 reads FQNEAQ.

In its sample, this clone was seen once. The gene calls are TRBV27 and TRBJ2-7; no clear D gene. Between the trimmed V and J ends, which lost 2 bases and 6 bases, there was a span of 5 bases. CDR1 is MNHEY, CDR2 SMNVEV, per germline (reference sequence). The CDR3 covers 11 residues. The CDR3 loop is CASSLGFEQYF. The CDR3 DNA reads as TGTGCCAGCAGTTTAGGGTTCGAGCAGTACTTC.

The chain employs TRBV11-2 and TRBJ1-5, with D perhaps matching TRBD1 (5 bases). V was clipped by 2 bases and J by 2 bases, with 7 bases between them. CDR3 length: 14 residues. From germline, CDR1 is SGHAT and CDR2 FQNNGV. The CDR3 sequence: CASSLSGGNQPQHF. The CDR3 region has the DNA TGTGCCAGCAGCTTATCGGGGGGCAATCAGCCCCAGCATTTT.

The genes are TRBV9 and TRBJ1-5; maybe TRBD1 (6 bases). The ends were cut back, 3 bases at V and 11 bases at J, with 21 bases in the middle. This CDR3 is built from 15 residues. Germline V CDR1 and CDR2: SGDLS, YYNGEE. CDR3 sequence: CASSGDTDNHRSQHF. The CDR3 region has the DNA TGTGCCAGCAGCGGGGACACCGATAATCACCGGTCCCAGCATTTT.

The rearrangement links TRBV10-2 to TRBJ2-3; 13 bases align to TRBD2. This CDR3 is 17 amino acids long. Germline CDR1 and CDR2: WSHSY and SAAADI. J lost 6 bases, V lost 5 bases, and 11 bases had no gene match. CDR3 nucleotide sequence: TGCGCCAGCAGTTTCCCGACTAGCGGGGGGTTCAGGGATACGCAGTATTTT. It translates to CASSFPTSGGFRDTQYF.

This clone was picked up one time. The chain couples TRBV6-5 to TRBJ1-1; TRBD1 matches 8 bases. CDR3 size: 12 residues. The J segment lost 11 bases and the V segment lost 6 bases, leaving 8 bases of the junction unmatched. Germline V gene lookup returns CDR1 MNHEY and CDR2 SVGAGI. Here the CDR3 DNA reads TGTGCCAGCAGCCGAGGACAGGGAAGGGCTTTCTTT. As protein: CASSRGQGRAFF.

The chain employs TRBV2 and TRBJ2-2, with D perhaps TRBD1 (5 bases). Germline assignment: CDR1 SNHLY and CDR2 FYNNEI. The CDR3 contains 14 residues. Trimming took off 4 bases at V and 5 bases at J, with 11 bases between the two ends. CDR3 in amino acids: CASSVRGRTGELFF. The CDR3 bases are TGTGCCAGCAGTGTAAGGGGAAGAACCGGGGAGCTGTTTTTT.

The rearrangement uses TRBV9 and TRBJ2-1; D is perhaps TRBD1 (6 bases). The CDR3 is made up of 15 amino acids. The V gene's germline CDR1 is SGDLS and CDR2 YYNGEE. V lost 3 bases and J lost 4, with 14 bases in between. Here the CDR3 DNA reads TGTGCCAGCAGCGCCAACTTAGACAGGTACAATGAGCAGTTCTTC. Translated: CASSANLDRYNEQFF.

This sequence joins TRBV27 and TRBJ1-5; TRBD1 matches 7 bases. Trimming removed 6 bases from V and 0 bases from J; junction bases left unmatched: 11. Germline-derived CDR1 and CDR2 are MNHEY and SMNVEV (reference sequence). The CDR3 runs to 17 residues. The CDR3 reads CASSKSTGVYSNQPQHF. The CDR3, as DNA: TGTGCCAGCAGCAAAAGCACAGGGGTGTATAGCAATCAGCCCCAGCATTTT.

The J gene is TRBJ2-7, the V gene TRBV5-1; 11 bases fit TRBD1. V lost 3 bases and J lost 2; bases outside the gene matches: 4. Germline V gene sequence: CDR1 SGHRS, CDR2 YFSETQ. The CDR3 totals 15 residues. CDR3 sequence: CASSYRGQGAYEQYF. The CDR3 nucleotides read TGCGCCAGCAGCTACCGGGGACAGGGGGCCTACGAGCAGTACTTC.

J is TRBJ1-1 and V is TRBV7-3; D call uncertain. This CDR3 region has 14 residues. V gave up 6 bases and J gave up 2 bases, with 13 bases separating them. Germline V gives CDR1 SGHTA, CDR2 FQGTGA. CDR3 DNA sequence: TGTGCCAGCAGTCTCTCCGTACTTAACACTGAAGCTTTCTTT. Its protein product is CASSLSVLNTEAFF.

The chain combines TRBV6-1 with TRBJ1-2, with TRBD1 matching 8 bases. Germline V gene sequence: CDR1 MNHNS, CDR2 SASEGT. With V trimmed by 2 bases and J by 2 bases, 7 bases remained unmatched. The CDR3 runs to 16 residues. CDR3 nucleotides: TGTGCCAGCAGTGAATGGCAGGGGGCTGAGAACTATGGCTACACCTTC. It translates to CASSEWQGAENYGYTF.

The V call is TRBV18, the J call TRBJ1-1; D unclear. Trimming left V 5 bases short and J 3 bases short, with 10 bases between. This CDR3 contains 13 residues. Germline values: CDR1 KGHSH, CDR2 LQKENI. The CDR3 coding sequence is TGTGCCAGCTCAAGATTAGGCGACACTGAAGCTTTCTTT. Translating it yields CASSRLGDTEAFF.

The gene calls are TRBV7-3 and TRBJ2-5; 7 positions agree with TRBD1. The CDR3 is 14 amino acids. Trimming at V came to 3 bases and at J to 9 bases, leaving 10 bases not matched to a gene. Per the germline V gene, CDR1 is SGHTA and CDR2 is FQGTGA. In DNA, the CDR3 is TGTGCCAGCAGCTTTGGACAGGCCCCACGTCCCCAGTACTTC. Translating gives CASSFGQAPRPQYF. Looking up the rest from reference TRBV7-3 and TRBJ2-5 gives the full variable domain: GAGVSQTPSNKVTEKGKYVELRCDPISGHTALYWYRQSLGQGPEFLIYFQGTGAADDSGLPNDRFFAVRPEGSVSTLKIQRTERGDSAVYLCASSFGQAPRPQYFGPGTRLLVL.

The genes are TRBV5-1 and TRBJ2-7; tentatively, D is TRBD2 (6 bases). This CDR3 is 14 amino acids long. Trimming cost V 4 bases and J 7 bases, with 18 bases left between them. Germline assignment: CDR1 SGHRS and CDR2 YFSETQ. CDR3 sequence: CASSDRPGRGEQYF. CDR3 bases: TGCGCCAGCAGCGATCGACCCGGGCGGGGTGAGCAGTACTTC.

V gene TRBV6-5 combines with J gene TRBJ1-6; D is uncertain. V lost 2 bases and J lost 10, with 12 bases in between. The CDR3 runs 14 residues. CDR1 MNHEY and CDR2 SVGAGI come from the germline V gene. The CDR3 coding sequence is TGTGCCAGCAGTTACGAGAGAGTAGAATCACCCCTCCACTTT. It encodes CASSYERVESPLHF.

This chain connects TRBV7-2 to TRBJ2-7; perhaps TRBD1 as D (5 bases). The CDR3 spans 14 residues. Trimming left V 2 bases short and J 6 bases short, with 14 bases between. Germline values: CDR1 SGHTA, CDR2 FQGNSA. Here the CDR3 DNA reads TGTGCCAGCAGCTTAATAAGTGAGCAGGGCGAGCAGTACTTC. Its protein is CASSLISEQGEQYF.

This chain joins TRBV28 and TRBJ2-7; possibly TRBD2 for D (7 bases). The CDR3 has 15 amino acids. V shed 5 bases and J shed 0 bases, with 14 bases lying between them. Germline CDR1 MDHEN, CDR2 SYDVKM. CDR3 sequence: CASSGRDMSSYEQYF. CDR3 DNA sequence: TGTGCCAGCAGTGGGAGGGACATGAGCTCCTACGAGCAGTACTTC.

This sequence joins TRBV7-3 and TRBJ2-5; D may be TRBD1 or TRBD2 (7 bases each). The germline gives CDR1 SGHTA, CDR2 FQGTGA. CDR3 length: 15 amino acids. V was clipped by 5 bases and J by 1 base, with 14 bases between them. This CDR3 reads CASSPGGQPQETQYF. The CDR3 DNA reads as TGTGCCAGCAGCCCGGGGGGACAGCCCCAAGAGACCCAGTACTTC.